This is a list of T cell receptor beta chains from one sample in a study of blood T cell repertoires in COVID-19. Repertoires were generated with immunoSEQ multiplex PCR, while TCRdb's copy carries only in-frame clones and drops some. The data hold 57,000 or so clones, with roughly 80% observed a single time. Specimen: peripheral blood. These receptors were collected from a woman older than 75 with active or convalescent COVID-19. Both conserved end residues are part of each CDR3. The D gene is left open where the match is weak. Rows give clone size only sometimes, using once, few, many, or a class for an expanded clone.

J | V | size | length | D | CDR3 | DNA
TRBJ1-4 | TRBV7-2 | NA | 16 | NA | CASSLGGFALNEKLFF | TGTGCCAGCAGCTTAGGAGGGTTCGCCCTTAATGAAAAACTGTTTTTT
TRBJ1-3 | TRBV2 | once | 14 | NA | CASSRRQSRNTIYF | TGTGCCAGCAGCCGCAGACAGAGTCGGAACACCATATATTTT
TRBJ2-1 | TRBV10-3 | NA | 16 | TRBD2 | CAIRGASGDSYNEQFF | TGTGCCATCAGGGGGGCTAGCGGGGACTCCTACAATGAGCAGTTCTTC
TRBJ2-1 | TRBV6-5 | NA | 16 | NA | CASSYSANKAYNEQFF | TGTGCCAGCAGTTACTCGGCAAACAAAGCCTACAATGAGCAGTTCTTC
TRBJ1-6 | TRBV2 | NA | 14 | NA | CASSEGQFNSPLHF | TGTGCCAGCAGTGAAGGACAGTTTAATTCACCCCTCCACTTT
TRBJ1-2 | TRBV4-1 | NA | 18 | TRBD1 | CASSQEGDRGPLNYGYTF | TGCGCCAGCAGCCAAGAGGGGGACAGGGGCCCACTTAACTATGGCTACACCTTC
TRBJ1-5 | TRBV2 | NA | 16 | TRBD1 | CASSARGQDFNQPQHF | TGTGCCAGCAGTGCCCGGGGACAGGACTTCAATCAGCCCCAGCATTTT
TRBJ1-2 | TRBV6-1 | once | 15 | TRBD1 | CASSEGWGTGGGYTF | TGTGCCAGCAGTGAAGGCTGGGGGACAGGAGGCGGCTACACCTTC
TRBJ1-6 | TRBV6-4 | NA | 15 | NA | CASNSAAVHNSPLHF | TGTGCCAGCAATTCCGCGGCGGTCCATAATTCACCCCTCCACTTT
TRBJ1-4 | TRBV7-8 | NA | 13 | TRBD1 | CASSHGQGEKLFF | TGTGCCAGCAGCCACGGACAGGGCGAAAAACTGTTTTTT
TRBJ1-5 | TRBV2 | medium-sized | 14 | NA | CASAGGSSNQPQHF | TGTGCCAGCGCTGGGGGCAGTAGCAATCAGCCCCAGCATTTT
TRBJ1-3 | TRBV9 | NA | 15 | NA | CASSQTPASGNTIYF | TGTGCCAGCAGCCAGACACCCGCCTCTGGAAACACCATATATTTT
TRBJ1-3 | TRBV11-2 | few | 16 | NA | CASSFSIQAAGNTIYF | TGTGCCAGCAGCTTTTCCATCCAGGCCGCTGGAAACACCATATATTTT
TRBJ2-7 | TRBV6-6 | NA | 13 | NA | CASSPGRFYEQYF | TGTGCCAGCAGCCCCGGCAGGTTCTACGAGCAGTACTTC
TRBJ2-7 | TRBV4-1 | NA | 14 | NA | CASSPWEQSYEQYF | TGCGCCAGCAGCCCCTGGGAGCAATCCTACGAGCAGTACTTC
TRBJ2-1 | TRBV5-6 | NA | 14 | NA | CASSLEWRDNEQFF | TGTGCCAGCAGCTTGGAATGGCGGGACAATGAGCAGTTCTTC
TRBJ1-2 | TRBV12-5 | NA | 14 | TRBD1 | CASGRDRVVNGYTF | TGTGCTAGTGGCAGGGACAGGGTAGTTAATGGCTACACCTTC
TRBJ1-1 | TRBV27 | few | 16 | TRBD1 | CASSSPSRTGGPEAFF | TGTGCCAGCAGTAGCCCTTCGAGAACAGGGGGACCTGAAGCTTTCTTT
TRBJ2-5 | TRBV5-1 | NA | 17 | TRBD2 | CASSLGTSGGVQETQYF | TGCGCCAGCAGCTTAGGGACTAGCGGGGGGGTCCAAGAGACCCAGTACTTC
TRBJ2-2 | TRBV7-3 | NA | 13 | NA | CASSYSNTGELFF | TGTGCCAGCAGTTACTCAAACACCGGGGAGCTGTTTTTT
TRBJ2-1 | TRBV7-9 | NA | 13 | NA | CASSPSLENEQFF | TGTGCCAGCAGCCCCTCCCTAGAGAATGAGCAGTTCTTC